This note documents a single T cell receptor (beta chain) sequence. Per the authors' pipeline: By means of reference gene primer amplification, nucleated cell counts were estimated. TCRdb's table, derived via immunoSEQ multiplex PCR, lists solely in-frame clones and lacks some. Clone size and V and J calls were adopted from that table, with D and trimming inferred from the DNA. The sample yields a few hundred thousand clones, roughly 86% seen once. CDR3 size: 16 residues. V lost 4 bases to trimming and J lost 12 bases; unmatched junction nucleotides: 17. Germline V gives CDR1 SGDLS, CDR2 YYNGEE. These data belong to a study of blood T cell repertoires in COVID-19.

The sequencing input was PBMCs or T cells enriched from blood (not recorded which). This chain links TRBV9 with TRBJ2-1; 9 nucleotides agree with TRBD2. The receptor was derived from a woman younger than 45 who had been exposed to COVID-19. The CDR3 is CASSPQTQLAGGVQFF. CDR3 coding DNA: TGTGCCAGCAGCCCCCAAACCCAACTAGCGGGCGGAGTGCAGTTCTTC. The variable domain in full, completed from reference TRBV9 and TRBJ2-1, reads DSGVTQTPKHLITATGQRVTLRCSPRSGDLSVYWYQQSLDQGLQFLIQYYNGEERAKGNILERFSAQQFPDLHSELNLSSLELGDSALYFCASSPQTQLAGGVQFFGPGTRLTVL.